These 16 T cell receptor beta chains came from one sample sequenced in a study of beta chain features in type 1 diabetes. Study-level results: Significant though moderate, a shortening of TCRB CDR3s appeared in all four CD4+ subsets of Type 1 diabetes patients.

Which antigens these TCRs recognize remains unknown. The isolated RNA, all of it, was reverse transcribed, so expressed TCRB transcripts were what got sequenced. Measured with immunoSEQ multiplex PCR; TCRdb has only the in-frame clones, and not every one. There are some 48,000 clones in the sample; approximately 44% occur only once, and 0.1% to 0.15% lies in the top ten. The sample taken for sequencing was stem cell memory CD4+ T cells from blood. The receptors were gathered from a man aged 25 to 45 with type 1 diabetes.

In this sample, this clone turned up once. The chain joins TRBV15 to TRBJ2-1, with a tentative D call TRBD2 (6 bases). V gave up 1 base and J gave up 2 bases, with 9 bases separating them. The CDR3 is 15 residues long. Germline CDR1 is LNHNV and CDR2 is YYDKDF (reference sequence). The CDR3 bases are TGTGCCACCAGCAGAGGCGGGGAGCCCTACAATGAGCAGTTCTTC. It translates to CATSRGGEPYNEQFF.

This clone has just a few counts. V is TRBV18 and J is TRBJ2-7; TRBD1 aligns across 10 bases. Germline V gene sequence: CDR1 KGHSH, CDR2 LQKENI. The CDR3 consists of 15 residues. V lost 5 bases, J lost 2 bases, and 6 bases stayed unmatched. The CDR3 nucleotides are TGTGCCAGCTCAGCGACAGGGGGCATAGCCTACGAGCAGTACTTC. Residues: CASSATGGIAYEQYF.

This chain's CDR3 is CASSLAQSTDTQYF. DNA of the CDR3: TGCGCCAGCAGCTTGGCCCAGAGCACAGATACGCAGTATTTT. The chain is built from TRBV5-1 and TRBJ2-3; D gene ambiguous. Per germline, CDR1 SGHRS and CDR2 YFSETQ. This CDR3 has 14 residues. V was shortened by 0 bases and J by 0 bases, with 5 bases between the two germline ends.

This chain links TRBV2 with TRBJ2-7, with 7 bases identical to TRBD1. Germline CDR1 is SNHLY and CDR2 is FYNNEI. CDR3 length equals 12 residues. Trimming cost V 4 bases and J 6 bases; bases outside gene matches: 3. CDR3 residues: CASSGQGFEQYF. The CDR3 bases are TGTGCCAGCAGTGGACAGGGCTTCGAGCAGTACTTC. Variable domain in full (rest from reference TRBV2 and TRBJ2-7): EPEVTQTPSHQVTQMGQEVILRCVPISNHLYFYWYRQILGQKVEFLVSFYNNEISEKSEIFDDQFSVERPDGSNFTLKIRSTKLEDSAMYFCASSGQGFEQYFGPGTRLTVT.

The chain uses TRBV5-6 and TRBJ2-5; D perhaps matches TRBD2 (6 bases). The length of the CDR3 is 12 residues. Trimming stripped 7 bases from V and 0 bases from J, with 7 bases between. The V gene's germline CDR1 is SGHDT and CDR2 YYEEEE. DNA for the CDR3: TGTGCCAGCGGGGGGTACCAAGAGACCCAGTACTTC. This encodes CASGGYQETQYF. The variable domain in full, with the rest retrieved from reference TRBV5-6 and TRBJ2-5, is DAGVTQSPTHLIKTRGQQVTLRCSPKSGHDTVSWYQQALGQGPQFIFQYYEEEERQRGNFPDRFSGHQFPNYSSELNVNALLLGDSALYLCASGGYQETQYFGPGTRLLVL.

The genes are TRBV13 and TRBJ2-7; TRBD2 matches 12 bases. CDR3 size: 18 residues. With 7 bases clipped from V and 6 bases from J, the junction kept 19 bases outside the gene matches. CDR1 PRHDT and CDR2 FYEKMQ come from the germline V gene (reference sequence). The CDR3 DNA is TGTGCCAGCACCACCACAGACCACTCTACTAGCGGGGGGCGCGAGCAGTACTTC. Translation: CASTTTDHSTSGGREQYF.

The chain links TRBV5-1 to TRBJ1-1; unclear D gene. Germline V gene data show CDR1 as SGHRS and CDR2 as YFSETQ. Trimming removed 0 bases at V and 0 bases at J, with 3 bases between. The length of the CDR3 is 13 residues. The chain's CDR3 is CASSLGVNTEAFF. DNA for the CDR3: TGCGCCAGCAGCTTGGGAGTGAACACTGAAGCTTTCTTT.

The chain joins TRBV19 to TRBJ2-3, with 7 nucleotides matching TRBD2. J was trimmed by 10 bases and V by 3 bases; bases with no gene match: 4. CDR1 LNHDA and CDR2 SQIVND come from the germline V gene (reference sequence). The CDR3 length is 12 residues. Here the CDR3 reads CASSMGLRAQYF. In nucleotides, the CDR3 is TGTGCCAGTAGTATGGGACTACGGGCGCAGTATTTT.

This clone was detected only a few times. The chain links TRBV29-1 to TRBJ2-5; D ambiguous. Germline V gives CDR1 SQVTM, CDR2 ANQGSEA. The CDR3 sequence is 11 residues long. The ends were cut back, 4 bases at V and 4 bases at J, with 7 bases in the middle. CDR3 in DNA: TGCAGCGTTGCCTTTCGAGAGACCCAGTACTTC. It encodes CSVAFRETQYF.

The V call is TRBV28, the J call TRBJ2-1; TRBD2 aligns across 16 bases. The germline CDR1 and CDR2 sequences are MDHEN and SYDVKM. V lost 0 bases and J lost 8; bases outside the gene matches: 4. The CDR3 spans 17 residues. The CDR3 sequence: CASSLWGTSGRAHEQFF. The CDR3, as DNA: TGTGCCAGCAGTTTATGGGGGACTAGCGGGAGGGCCCATGAGCAGTTCTTC. Full variable domain (rest looked up from reference TRBV28 and TRBJ2-1): DVKVTQSSRYLVKRTGEKVFLECVQDMDHENMFWYRQDPGLGLRLIYFSYDVKMKEKGDIPEGYSVSREKKERFSLILESASTNQTSMYLCASSLWGTSGRAHEQFFGPGTRLTVL.

The chain links TRBV19 to TRBJ2-1, with TRBD2 identical over 10 bases. CDR1 is LNHDA, CDR2 SQIVND, per germline (reference sequence). The trim removed 8 bases at V and 7 bases at J, leaving 11 bases unmatched. There are 15 residues in the CDR3. The CDR3 spells CASGTLSSGRNEQFF. CDR3 nucleotides: TGTGCCAGTGGGACCCTTTCTAGCGGGAGAAATGAGCAGTTCTTC.

The chain recombines TRBV25-1 with TRBJ1-3; TRBD1 might be the D (6 bases). The germline V gene has CDR1 MGHDK and CDR2 SYGVNS. The CDR3 contains 17 residues. Trimming stripped 1 base from V and 0 bases from J, with 13 bases between. CDR3 loop: CASSEWGGQSSGNTIYF. CDR3 nucleotide sequence: TGTGCCAGCAGTGAATGGGGGGGGCAGAGCTCTGGAAACACCATATATTTT.

V usage is TRBV11-1 and J usage is TRBJ2-5; TRBD2 matches at 8 bases. CDR3 length: 15 amino acids. V was clipped by 1 base and J by 3 bases; unmatched bases: 4. Germline V CDR1 and CDR2: SGHAT, FQDESV (reference sequence). In DNA, the CDR3 is TGTGCCAGCAGCTTAGTCTCCGGGAGGGAAGAGACCCAGTACTTC. It yields the protein CASSLVSGREETQYF.

The J gene is TRBJ2-7, the V gene TRBV15, with a tentative D call TRBD2 (6 bases). The V end was cut by 3 bases, the J end by 6 bases, with 12 bases between. Germline CDR1 is LNHNV and CDR2 is YYDKDF (reference sequence). The CDR3 has 13 residues. This CDR3 reads CATSSGSLGEQYF. DNA for the CDR3: TGTGCCACCAGCAGCGGGAGTCTGGGCGAGCAGTACTTC.

This chain connects TRBV11-1 to TRBJ1-1; D is undetermined. V gave up 5 bases and J gave up 4 bases, with 8 bases separating them. The CDR3 has 12 amino acids. Germline assignment: CDR1 SGHAT and CDR2 FQDESV (reference sequence). As DNA, the CDR3 is TGTGCCAGCAGCCGAGTACGCACTGAAGCTTTCTTT. It codes for CASSRVRTEAFF.

V and J are TRBV5-1 and TRBJ2-7, with D possibly TRBD2 on 5 matching bases. V shed 0 bases and J shed 2 bases, with 15 bases lying between them. The CDR3 loop spans 16 amino acids. Germline V gene data show CDR1 as SGHRS and CDR2 as YFSETQ. The chain's CDR3 is CASSLGGTSRTYEQYF. The CDR3 nucleotides are TGCGCCAGCAGCTTGGGGGGAACTAGTCGTACCTACGAGCAGTACTTC.